The 12 T cell receptor beta chains below all came from one sample that was sequenced in a study of T cells in Graves' hyperthyroidism and ophthalmopathy. Template material for amplifying TCR beta CDR3 regions consisted of RNA transcripts. Primed by the HTBI set, a first-round RT-PCR was run on the TCR CDR3. TCRdb used MiXCR to reprocess the multiplex PCR reads, holding one entry per CDR3 protein. Here the sample spans some 720,000 distinct CDR3 sequences, less than 20% being singletons. The sample taken for sequencing was blood. These receptors came from a man between 18 and 35 years old with Graves' hyperthyroidism.

In this sample, this clonotype turned up many times. The V gene is TRBV3-1, the J gene TRBJ1-2, with D unclear. The CDR3 runs 11 residues. Germline CDR1 and CDR2: LGHDT and YNNKEL (reference sequence). V lost 2 bases and J 4 bases, leaving 2 bases between the germline ends. CDR3: CASSQLYGYTF. For the CDR3, the DNA is TGTGCCAGCAGCCAACTCTATGGCTACACCTTC. Based on the CDR3 plus reference TRBV3-1 and TRBJ1-2, the full variable domain is DTAVSQTPKYLVTQMGNDKSIKCEQNLGHDTMYWYKQDSKKFLKIMFSYNNKELIINETVPNRFSPKSPDKAHLNLHINSLELGDSAVYFCASSQLYGYTFGSGTRLTVV.

This clonotype has only one observation. This may stem from a read error, because a much larger clone lies one nucleotide away. The V gene is TRBV28, the J gene TRBJ2-1; TRBD2 aligns across 9 bases. The germline V gene has CDR1 MDHEN and CDR2 SYDVKM. This CDR3 has 15 amino acids. Germline trimming cut 5 bases from V and 4 bases from J; bases unmatched to any gene: 6. DNA for the CDR3: TGTGCCAGCAGTGGGACTAGCTGGAGTTACAATGAGCAGTTCTTC. Translating gives CASSGTSWSYNEQFF.

This clonotype was observed at least ten times. This chain joins TRBV7-6 and TRBJ2-7; no clear D gene. Looked up from germline, CDR1 is SGHVS and CDR2 is FNYEAQ. V was pared by 4 bases and J by 7 bases, with 14 bases between. The CDR3 contains 13 residues. This CDR3 reads CASSSDQVGEQYF. CDR3 DNA sequence: TGTGCCAGCAGCTCGGACCAAGTGGGGGAGCAGTACTTC. The full variable domain, completed using reference TRBV7-6 and TRBJ2-7, is GAGVSQSPRYKVTKRGQDVALRCDPISGHVSLYWYRQALGQGPEFLTYFNYEAQQDKSGLPNDRFSAERPEGSISTLTIQRTEQRDSAMYRCASSSDQVGEQYFGPGTRLTVT.

This chain uses TRBV7-9 with TRBJ2-2, with 9 nucleotides matching TRBD2. Germline V gene data show CDR1 as SEHNR and CDR2 as FQNEAQ (reference sequence). CDR3 length equals 19 residues. The ends lost 1 base at V and 3 bases at J; junction bases unmatched: 12. The CDR3 reads CASSLGPPAGLAYTGELFF. Written as DNA, the CDR3 is TGTGCCAGCAGCTTAGGCCCTCCCGCGGGACTAGCTTACACCGGGGAGCTGTTTTTT.

The genes are TRBV7-9 and TRBJ1-2; tentatively, D is TRBD1 (6 bases). This CDR3 contains 13 residues. Germline V lookup: CDR1 SEHNR, CDR2 FQNEAQ (reference sequence). The V and J ends lost 3 bases and 6 bases respectively, with 11 bases between them. CDR3 sequence (DNA): TGTGCCAGCAGCTTCCTGGGGGCGCATGGCTACACCTTC. Encoded protein: CASSFLGAHGYTF.

V usage is TRBV9 and J usage is TRBJ2-4; D is ambiguous. Germline V CDR1 and CDR2: SGDLS, YYNGEE. Trimming removed 0 bases at V and 0 bases at J, with 7 bases between. The CDR3 contains 15 residues. CDR3 sequence: CASSVDGEAKNIQYF. The CDR3 DNA sequence: TGTGCCAGCAGCGTAGACGGAGAAGCCAAAAACATTCAGTACTTC.

The chain employs TRBV14 and TRBJ2-3; 8 bases align to TRBD1. Germline V CDR1 and CDR2: SGHDN, FVKESK. The CDR3 has 16 amino acids. After removal of 5 bases from V and 2 bases from J, the junction contained 9 bases not matched to a gene. For the CDR3, the DNA is TGTGCCAGCAGCACCCGGACAGGGATGTACACAGATACGCAGTATTTT. This encodes CASSTRTGMYTDTQYF. Together with reference TRBV14 and TRBJ2-3, the CDR3 gives the full variable domain: EAGVTQFPSHSVIEKGQTVTLRCDPISGHDNLYWYRRVMGKEIKFLLHFVKESKQDESGMPNNRFLAERTGGTYSTLKVQPAELEDSGVYFCASSTRTGMYTDTQYFGPGTRLTVL.

The V and J genes are TRBV7-2 and TRBJ1-3, with a weak D call TRBD1 (5 bases). CDR3 length: 13 residues. CDR1 is SGHTA, CDR2 FQGNSA, per germline. The CDR3 nucleotides read TGTGCGAACCGGGGGGACGCTGGAAACACCATATATTTT. This codes for CANRGDAGNTIYF.

This clonotype was recorded many times. This chain links TRBV2 with TRBJ2-7, with a weak D call TRBD1 (6 bases). The CDR3 spans 15 residues. V lost 4 bases to trimming and J lost 1 base, with 14 bases between them. The germline V gene encodes CDR1 SNHLY and CDR2 FYNNEI. The CDR3 DNA follows: TGTGCCAGCAGTGGAAGACAGGTCCTATCCTACGAGCAGTACTTC. Translated: CASSGRQVLSYEQYF.

This clonotype occurred many times. CDR3 sequence: CASSSPGAGSSYEQYF. CDR3 bases: TGTGCCAGCAGTTCACCGGGAGCGGGAAGCTCCTACGAGCAGTACTTC. This chain connects TRBV28 to TRBJ2-7, with 7 bases aligning to TRBD2. The CDR3 length is 16 residues. CDR1 is MDHEN, CDR2 SYDVKM, per germline. V shed 4 bases, J shed 0 bases, and the junction held 9 bases outside the gene matches. Full variable domain (outside the CDR3, taken from reference TRBV28 and TRBJ2-7): DVKVTQSSRYLVKRTGEKVFLECVQDMDHENMFWYRQDPGLGLRLIYFSYDVKMKEKGDIPEGYSVSREKKERFSLILESASTNQTSMYLCASSSPGAGSSYEQYFGPGTRLTVT.

The gene calls are TRBV7-2 and TRBJ2-6, with no clear D. Germline CDR1 is SGHTA and CDR2 is FQGNSA. There are 16 residues in the CDR3. Trimming removed 4 bases at V and 0 bases at J, with 10 bases between. In DNA, the CDR3 is TGTGCCAGCAGCTCACAAGTAAGCTCTGGGGCCAACGTCCTGACTTTC. It specifies CASSSQVSSGANVLTF. The whole variable domain, remainder taken from reference TRBV7-2 and TRBJ2-6, is GAGVSQSPSNKVTEKGKDVELRCDPISGHTALYWYRQSLGQGLEFLIYFQGNSAPDKSGLPSDRFSAERTGGSVSTLTIQRTQQEDSAVYLCASSSQVSSGANVLTFGAGSRLTVL.

The chain has TRBV3-1 and TRBJ2-7; D is unresolved. In germline, CDR1 is LGHDT, CDR2 YNNKEL (reference sequence). Between the trimmed V and J ends, which lost 6 bases and 3 bases, there was a span of 12 bases. The CDR3 loop spans 13 amino acids. The CDR3 region is CASSSRRRYEQYF. The DNA for the CDR3 is TGTGCCAGCAGTTCCAGACGTCGCTACGAGCAGTACTTC.